This TCR beta chain was sequenced during a study of blood T cell repertoires in COVID-19 (dated by TCRdb to the early 2020s). For the study in its entirety: Samples from collaborators originated in the United States, Italy and Spain and spanned both the acute and convalescent phases of COVID-19. A freely available public database, intended as a resource for researchers studying the immune response to SARS-CoV-2, is where the repertoires were released. Where HLA class I and class II types were available, the types were taken from metadata supplied by the sample provider, not from assay-based typing. The sample metadata nearly always contained a de-identified subject ID, COVID-19 status, age in years and sex. The samples were drawn from two sources: the first 160 participants of the ongoing ImmuneRACE study, and 1,000 to 1,500 subjects contributed by 6 global collaborators. The dataset comprised deeply sampled blood TCRbeta repertoires from subjects exposed to, actively infected with, or recovered from COVID-19. The material from the prospective study consisted of cDNA or gDNA derived from T cells, B-cell-depleted T cells, or PBMCs.

Participants in the prospective study were aged about 18 to 100 years, lived in 24 United States geographic areas, and enrolled through a virtual design. To assign participants to cohorts, the prospective study relied on clinical history that participants themselves reported in a screening survey and a study questionnaire. For ImmuneRACE Cohort 3, a participant was defined as recovered based on two consecutive negative NP/OP PCR tests, clearance by a healthcare professional, or resolution of symptoms. In the prospective study, mobile phlebotomists collected whole blood, serum and a nasopharyngeal or oropharyngeal swab from each participant. Additional blood draws and questionnaires over an approximately two-month period could optionally be provided by prospective study participants. Prospective study blood samples were shipped either frozen or at room temperature before DNA extraction. What the research found in general, with its limitations: The quantity of clinical and demographic metadata differed by source and by participant and was supplied without curation.

The CDR3 holds 16 amino acids from the cysteine to the phenylalanine. The only DNA kept is the CDR3, 48 bases in frame from the first base. The CDR1 and CDR2 encoded by the germline V gene are MRHNA and SNTAGT. Trimming removed 9 bases from V and 5 bases from J; the gene matches leave 15 bases unexplained. Notes on this clone: The antigen it binds to is not known. Qualities for individual bases were not recorded, and no much larger clone is one base off.

The immunoSEQ Assay, a bias-controlled multiplex PCR, was used to amplify TCRbeta CDR3 regions from genomic DNA. Regarding the original processing steps: Nucleated cell counts per sample were estimated from amplification of reference gene primers within the assay. To quantify the absolute abundance of each unique TCRbeta CDR3 rearrangement, sequence reads were collapsed and filtered. For each sample, productive Simpson clonality was calculated as the square root of Simpson's diversity index across productive rearrangements. In TCRdb, the immuneACCESS table is reduced to in-frame sequences with V and J assigned. These tables do not hold every clone; where another copy was compared, an unresolved V gene accounts for under half, and the others remain unexplained. D and trimming come from the DNA, and the V and J calls and clone size come from that table. In this sample the table shows more than 150,000 clones, over 75% of which occur a single time. Approximately 9.9% of the sample comes from the top ten.

The receptor was derived from a man aged 50-59 years who had recovered from COVID-19. The specimen was PBMCs or T cells enriched from blood (not recorded which). The rearrangement combines TRBV6-4 with TRBJ1-5, with 8 bases aligning to TRBD1. In nucleotide form, the sequence is TGTGCCAGAACTTCTACAGGACAGGGACCCCATCAGCCCCAGCATTTT. The translation is CARTSTGQGPHQPQHF.